This T cell receptor beta chain was identified during a study of T-cell reconstitution after alpha-beta-depleted transplantation in children. Study observations and caveats: In some patients, recipient T cells and intrathymic progenitors surviving conditioning explained high day-60 diversity. At around two months after transplant, the alpha-beta T cells were reportedly derived from several hundred expanded clones that came from non-depleted graft cells. Newly produced T cells mostly provided counts and TCRbeta diversity after one year, as hyperexpanded clones declined.

It was with unique molecular identifiers that the TCRbeta library was prepared. MiXCR, run by TCRdb on the PCR reads, gives a single entry per CDR3 protein. The top ten clones hold about 0.79% of a sample with roughly 670,000 distinct CDR3 sequences, less than 15% of them seen once. Germline trimming cut 2 bases from V and 4 bases from J; bases unmatched to any gene: 4. Germline lookup yields CDR1 SGHDT and CDR2 YYEEEE. The CDR3 totals 14 residues. This clonotype was recorded at least ten times. What it binds is unknown. The genes are TRBV5-6 and TRBJ2-5, with 8 bases identical to TRBD2. The source material was PBMCs, sampled before TCRalphabeta/CD19-depleted stem cell transplant. This sequence originates from a girl aged 2-10 years with congenital amegakaryocytic thrombocytopenia, due to receive a stem cell transplant. The CDR3 loop is CASSLAAGVETQYF. The CDR3 DNA follows: TGTGCCAGCAGCTTAGCAGCGGGAGTAGAGACCCAGTACTTC.